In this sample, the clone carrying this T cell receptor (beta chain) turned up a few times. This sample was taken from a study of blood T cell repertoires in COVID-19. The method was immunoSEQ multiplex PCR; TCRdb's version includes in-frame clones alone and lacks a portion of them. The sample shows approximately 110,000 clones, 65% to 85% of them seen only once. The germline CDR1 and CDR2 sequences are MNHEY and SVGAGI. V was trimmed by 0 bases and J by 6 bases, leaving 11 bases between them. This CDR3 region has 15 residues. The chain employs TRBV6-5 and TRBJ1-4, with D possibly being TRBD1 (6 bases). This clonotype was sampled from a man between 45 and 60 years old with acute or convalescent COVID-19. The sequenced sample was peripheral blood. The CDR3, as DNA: TGTGCCAGCAGTTACTCGTCAACAGGGTATGAAAAACTGTTTTTT. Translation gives CASSYSSTGYEKLFF.